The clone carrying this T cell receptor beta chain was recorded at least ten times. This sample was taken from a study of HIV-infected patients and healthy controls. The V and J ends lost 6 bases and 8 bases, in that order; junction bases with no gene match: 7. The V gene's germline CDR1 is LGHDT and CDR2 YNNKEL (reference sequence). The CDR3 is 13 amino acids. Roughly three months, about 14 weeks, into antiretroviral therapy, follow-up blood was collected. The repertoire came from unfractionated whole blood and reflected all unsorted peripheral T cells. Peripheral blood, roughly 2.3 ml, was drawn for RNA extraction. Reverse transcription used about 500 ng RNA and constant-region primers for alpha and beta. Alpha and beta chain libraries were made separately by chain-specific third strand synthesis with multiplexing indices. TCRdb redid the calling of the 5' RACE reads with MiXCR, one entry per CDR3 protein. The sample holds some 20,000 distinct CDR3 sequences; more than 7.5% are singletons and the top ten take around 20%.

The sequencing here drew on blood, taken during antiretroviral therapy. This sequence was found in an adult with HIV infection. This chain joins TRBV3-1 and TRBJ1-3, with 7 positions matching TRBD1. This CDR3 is CASRPDRDHTIYF. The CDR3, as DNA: TGTGCCAGCAGACCCGACAGGGATCACACCATATATTTT.